One sample yielded the 6 T cell receptor beta chains listed below, sequenced in a study of cytomegalovirus exposure and HLA in healthy donors. Amplification used 60 Vbeta primers and 13 Jbeta primers. Repertoires were generated with immunoSEQ multiplex PCR, while TCRdb's copy carries only in-frame clones and drops some. The sample includes tens of thousands of clones. Material for sequencing was PBMCs. These receptors were taken from a woman between 50 and 59 years old in good health and CMV-seropositive.

The CDR3 DNA is TGTGCCACCAGCAGAGAGGGGAGACTAGACCTAGGAGGGCAGTTCTTC. Protein product: CATSREGRLDLGGQFF. The rearrangement joins TRBV15 to TRBJ2-1, with D possibly TRBD2 on 6 matching bases. The CDR3 length is 16 residues. Germline loops: CDR1 LNHNV, CDR2 YYDKDF (reference sequence). V was pared by 0 bases and J by 12 bases, with 21 bases between.

The chain links TRBV9 to TRBJ1-2, with 8 bases matching TRBD1. V lost 4 bases and J lost 0; bases outside the gene matches: 5. Germline CDR1 reads SGDLS; CDR2 reads YYNGEE. The CDR3 contains 15 residues. CDR3 amino acids: CASSTRTGTNYGYTF. CDR3 DNA sequence: TGTGCCAGCAGCACCCGGACAGGGACTAACTATGGCTACACCTTC.

This sequence joins TRBV7-9 and TRBJ1-2; D remains unclear. V lost 1 base and J lost 4, with 4 bases in between. Germline CDR1 and CDR2: SEHNR and FQNEAQ (reference sequence). CDR3 length: 12 residues. CDR3 coding DNA: TGTGCCAGCAGCTTAGACAGCTATGGCTACACCTTC. Amino acids: CASSLDSYGYTF.

The chain uses TRBV18 and TRBJ2-1; unclear D gene. Germline V gene sequence: CDR1 KGHSH, CDR2 LQKENI. Trimming stripped 2 bases from V and 8 bases from J, with 13 bases between. The CDR3 sequence is 14 residues long. CDR3 loop: CASSPSQLGHEQFF. The CDR3 nucleotides read TGTGCCAGCTCACCAAGCCAGCTAGGCCATGAGCAGTTCTTC. Together with reference TRBV18 and TRBJ2-1, the CDR3 gives the full variable domain: NAGVMQNPRHLVRRRGQEARLRCSPMKGHSHVYWYRQLPEEGLKFMVYLQKENIIDESGMPKERFSAEFPKEGPSILRIQQVVRGDSAAYFCASSPSQLGHEQFFGPGTRLTVL.

Concerning this clone itself: One end of the junction does not line up with germline, which may come from a read error. The chain recombines TRBV5-1 with TRBJ2-3, with TRBD1 identical over 8 bases. Germline V CDR1 and CDR2: SGHRS, YFSETQ. The CDR3 totals 15 residues. CDR3 bases: TGCGCCAGCAGATTGGACAGGGCTAGCACAGATACGCAGTATTTT. Translation gives CASRLDRASTDTQYF.

The chain links TRBV30 to TRBJ2-7, with D perhaps matching TRBD2 (7 bases). Per germline, CDR1 GTSNPN and CDR2 SVGIG (reference sequence). The CDR3 covers 12 residues. V was trimmed by 2 bases and J by 9 bases, leaving 14 bases between them. CDR3 DNA: TGTGCCTGGAGTTCGATGGGAGGGGGGCAGTACTTC. It is translated as CAWSSMGGGQYF.